Below, one TCR beta chain is given with its context. Trimming at V came to 0 bases and at J to 7 bases, leaving 4 bases not matched to a gene. This CDR3 region has 16 residues. Germline V gene data show CDR1 as SGHDN and CDR2 as FVKESK. This sample stems from a study of blood T cell repertoires in COVID-19. The overall study: Acute-phase and convalescent COVID-19 samples originated in the United States, Italy and Spain. PBMCs, B-cell-depleted T cells, or T cells provided the cDNA or gDNA that made up the material.

Sequencing was performed with immunoSEQ multiplex PCR; in TCRdb, only in-frame clones are kept and a portion is missing. The sample shows around 39,000 clones, approximately 88% of them seen only once. V is TRBV14 and J is TRBJ2-1, with 12 bases lining up with TRBD2. The sequence came from a human donor in a cohort sampled during active COVID-19. The source material was peripheral blood. CDR3: CASSQDLGTSGNEQFF. The DNA of the CDR3 is TGTGCCAGCAGCCAAGATCTAGGGACTAGCGGGAATGAGCAGTTCTTC.